The 18 T cell receptor beta chains below all came from one sample that was sequenced in a study of a mutant IDH1 vaccine in newly diagnosed glioma. Sequenced by immunoSEQ multiplex PCR; TCRdb stores in-frame clones only, minus some. In the table there are roughly 43,000 clones, 84% of which are singletons. What these receptors recognize is not known. Time point denoted: week 23, last vaccination. Alongside topical imiquimod, each dose of vaccine comprised 300 ug of mutant IDH1 20-mer peptide. The sequencing here drew on PBMCs, taken from a glioma patient whose treatment included an IDH1 peptide vaccine. These TCRs come from a young woman with glioma. Some clones in this sample may be carry-over from other donors' samples.

The chain joins TRBV27 to TRBJ2-3; D might be TRBD1 or TRBD2, each matching 6 bases. The CDR3 extends over 10 amino acids. Trimming cost V 11 bases and J 6 bases, with 9 bases left between them. From germline, CDR1 is MNHEY and CDR2 SMNVEV (reference sequence). The CDR3 here is CAVGGDTQYF. The CDR3 DNA reads as TGTGCCGTAGGGGGGGATACGCAGTATTTT.

Only a few counts were recorded for this clone. The genes are TRBV6-4 and TRBJ2-3, with TRBD2 matching 8 bases. Germline CDR1 reads MRHNA; CDR2 reads SNTAGT. The CDR3 is 15 amino acids. The ends lost 0 bases at V and 1 base at J; junction bases unmatched: 0. The CDR3 here is CASSDSSGGTDTQYF. CDR3 coding DNA: TGTGCCAGCAGTGACTCTAGCGGGGGCACAGATACGCAGTATTTT.

Of note for this clone: One end of the junction fails to match germline, which may point to a read error. The gene calls are TRBV7-7 and TRBJ2-1; D uncertain. Germline V gene sequence: CDR1 SSHAT, CDR2 FNYEAQ (reference sequence). This CDR3 has 13 residues. The CDR3 DNA reads TGTGCTAGCAGCTCAGAACTTTACAATGAGCAGTTCTTC. Amino acids: CASSSELYNEQFF.

The chain employs TRBV29-1 and TRBJ1-3; no definite D call. The CDR3 sequence is 13 residues long. Trimming stripped 7 bases from V and 1 base from J, with 11 bases between. The germline gives CDR1 SQVTM, CDR2 ANQGSEA. CDR3 bases: TGCAGCGCCCTTAGGACTTCTGGAAACACCATATATTTT. This gives the protein CSALRTSGNTIYF.

The V gene is TRBV29-1, the J gene TRBJ1-2; TRBD1 matches 9 bases. CDR1 is SQVTM and CDR2 is ANQGSEA in the germline V gene. V was clipped by 4 bases and J by 6 bases; unmatched bases: 9. CDR3 length equals 14 residues. CDR3 DNA sequence: TGCAGCGTTGTTCCTCGGGACAGGGTGGATGGCTACACCTTC. It codes for CSVVPRDRVDGYTF.

The chain is built from TRBV7-2 and TRBJ1-5; tentative D call: TRBD1 (6 bases). Deletions cut 5 bases from V and 7 bases from J, with 18 bases between. The CDR3 contains 15 residues. CDR1 is SGHTA, CDR2 FQGNSA, per germline. The CDR3 spells CASSPPGGARQPQHF. The CDR3 coding sequence is TGTGCCAGCAGCCCTCCCGGGGGGGCTCGACAGCCCCAGCATTTT.

The V gene is TRBV7-9, the J gene TRBJ2-7, with a possible D match to TRBD2 (6 bases). The CDR3 has 16 amino acids. The V gene's germline CDR1 is SEHNR and CDR2 FQNEAQ (reference sequence). Trimming pared 1 base from V and 8 bases from J, leaving 21 bases between. Here the CDR3 DNA reads TGTGCCAGCAGCTTAGAGGTGGGGGGACCAGACATCAAGCAGTACTTC. Amino acids: CASSLEVGGPDIKQYF.

This clone appeared a few times. The chain joins TRBV6-6 to TRBJ1-1; TRBD1 is a possible D gene (6 bases). Per the germline V gene, CDR1 is MNHNY and CDR2 is SVGAGI (reference sequence). The ends were cut back, 4 bases at V and 0 bases at J, with 12 bases in the middle. CDR3 length: 15 residues. CDR3 bases: TGTGCCAGCAGTTTTGGGGGCGGAATGAACACTGAAGCTTTCTTT. Translation: CASSFGGGMNTEAFF.

The rearrangement uses TRBV18 and TRBJ1-2, with no clear D. The CDR3 length is 13 residues. CDR1 is KGHSH and CDR2 is LQKENI in the germline V gene. V was shortened by 4 bases and J by 4 bases, with 10 bases between the two germline ends. CDR3 region: CASSLSESYGYTF. CDR3 sequence (DNA): TGTGCCAGCTCACTATCAGAGTCCTATGGCTACACCTTC. Full variable domain (remainder filled in from reference TRBV18 and TRBJ1-2): NAGVMQNPRHLVRRRGQEARLRCSPMKGHSHVYWYRQLPEEGLKFMVYLQKENIIDESGMPKERFSAEFPKEGPSILRIQQVVRGDSAAYFCASSLSESYGYTFGSGTRLTVV.

In its sample, this clone was seen a few times. The chain carries TRBV19 and TRBJ1-5, with D maybe TRBD1 (5 bases). The V gene lost 7 bases and the J gene lost 7 bases, with 11 bases spanning the gap. Per germline, CDR1 LNHDA and CDR2 SQIVND (reference sequence). CDR3 size: 12 residues. CDR3 sequence (DNA): TGTGCCAGTACCAACGGGGGACAGCCCCAGCATTTT. Translated, it gives CASTNGGQPQHF. The whole variable domain, remainder taken from reference TRBV19 and TRBJ1-5, is DGGITQSPKYLFRKEGQNVTLSCEQNLNHDAMYWYRQDPGQGLRLIYYSQIVNDFQKGDIAEGYSVSREKKESFPLTVTSAQKNPTAFYLCASTNGGQPQHFGDGTRLSIL.

In this sample, this clone turned up a few times. V and J are TRBV6-1 and TRBJ2-2; 8 bases match TRBD1. The CDR3 extends over 14 amino acids. J gave up 6 bases and V 9 bases, and 9 bases lay outside the gene matches. Germline V CDR1 and CDR2: MNHNS, SASEGT. DNA for the CDR3: TGTGCCAGTTACGACAGGGGCCTTTCCGGGGAGCTGTTTTTT. Translating gives CASYDRGLSGELFF.

The chain combines TRBV6-5 with TRBJ1-5, with D unresolved. Deletions cut 8 bases from V and 9 bases from J, with 17 bases between. This CDR3 contains 13 residues. The germline V gene has CDR1 MNHEY and CDR2 SVGAGI. The CDR3 spells CASARARYLPQHF. CDR3 coding DNA: TGTGCCAGCGCCCGGGCGCGGTATTTGCCCCAGCATTTT.

The chain links TRBV14 to TRBJ1-2, with D unclear. The CDR3 has 14 amino acids. Trimming stripped 1 base from V and 1 base from J, with 7 bases between. CDR1 is SGHDN, CDR2 FVKESK, per germline. The CDR3 DNA sequence: TGTGCCAGCAGCCAAGGGTCCGGTAACTATGGCTACACCTTC. Translated: CASSQGSGNYGYTF.

The rearrangement uses TRBV6-6 and TRBJ2-7, with D maybe TRBD2 (5 bases). CDR1 is MNHNY and CDR2 is SVGAGI in the germline V gene (reference sequence). V lost 6 bases, J lost 3 bases, and 15 bases lay in between. The CDR3 runs to 14 residues. CDR3 sequence: CASSTREGNYEQYF. CDR3 nucleotides: TGTGCCAGCAGCACTCGTGAGGGTAACTACGAGCAGTACTTC.

In this sample, this clone turned up a few times. For the CDR3, the DNA is TGTGCCAGTAGTCGGGGACAGGGTTTTGGCTACACCTTC. This translates into CASSRGQGFGYTF. V is TRBV19 and J is TRBJ1-2; 9 nucleotides agree with TRBD1. J gave up 7 bases and V 5 bases, and 5 bases lay outside the gene matches. Germline V CDR1 and CDR2: LNHDA, SQIVND (reference sequence). The CDR3 has 13 amino acids.

The chain carries TRBV19 and TRBJ1-1; a possible D gene is TRBD1 (5 bases). The V gene lost 5 bases and the J gene lost 3 bases, with 16 bases spanning the gap. Per germline, CDR1 LNHDA and CDR2 SQIVND (reference sequence). The CDR3 runs to 15 residues. CDR3 coding DNA: TGTGCCAGTAGTCGGGAGGGGCTTAGGGACACTGAAGCTTTCTTT. The encoded protein is CASSREGLRDTEAFF.

The rearrangement joins TRBV2 to TRBJ1-1; D possibly corresponds to TRBD1 (6 bases). Looked up from germline, CDR1 is SNHLY and CDR2 is FYNNEI. This CDR3 is 13 amino acids long. V lost 10 bases, J lost 6 bases, and 18 bases lay in between. CDR3: CATALRGGSEAFF. The CDR3 nucleotides are TGTGCCACCGCCTTAAGGGGGGGATCTGAAGCTTTCTTT.

The chain joins TRBV15 to TRBJ2-4, with TRBD2 matching 8 bases. The CDR3 loop spans 22 amino acids. Germline V gives CDR1 LNHNV, CDR2 YYDKDF (reference sequence). V shed 3 bases and J 3 bases; nucleotides not matched to a gene: 25. The CDR3 is CATSRLDLGLAGRTWGKNIQYF. DNA for the CDR3: TGTGCCACCAGCAGGCTGGACTTGGGGTTAGCGGGACGAACATGGGGCAAAAACATTCAGTACTTC.